One sample yielded the 21 T cell receptor beta chains listed below, sequenced in a study of T cells in Graves' hyperthyroidism and ophthalmopathy. The CDR3 regions of TCR beta were amplified from RNA transcripts. HTBI primers were the set used in a first-round RT-PCR of the TCR CDR3. From the multiplex PCR reads, TCRdb called clonotypes with MiXCR, one entry per CDR3 protein. The sample records approximately 720,000 distinct CDR3 sequences, over 15% being singletons. The specimen sequenced was blood. These TCRs come from a woman aged 45-59 years with Graves' hyperthyroidism that later progressed to Graves' ophthalmopathy.

This chain connects TRBV6-5 to TRBJ2-2, with 7 bases fitting TRBD1. The J segment lost 1 base and the V segment lost 0 bases, leaving 8 bases of the junction unmatched. Germline lookup yields CDR1 MNHEY and CDR2 SVGAGI. The CDR3 loop spans 18 amino acids. The CDR3 protein is CASSYSMTGQMNTGELFF. CDR3 DNA: TGTGCCAGCAGTTACTCGATGACGGGACAGATGAACACCGGGGAGCTGTTTTTT.

This clonotype was detected many times. This chain connects TRBV7-3 to TRBJ2-2; perhaps TRBD1 as D (6 bases). V lost 2 bases, J lost 4 bases, and 17 bases lay in between. The V gene's germline CDR1 is SGHTA and CDR2 FQGTGA. This CDR3 contains 17 residues. Here the CDR3 reads CASSLFPGQPITGELFF. Written as DNA, the CDR3 is TGTGCCAGCAGCTTATTCCCCGGACAGCCGATCACCGGGGAGCTGTTTTTT.

This clonotype was detected ten times or more. This chain connects TRBV7-6 to TRBJ1-1; D is ambiguous. Deletions cut 0 bases from V and 3 bases from J, with 8 bases between. Germline-derived CDR1 and CDR2 are SGHVS and FNYEAQ. The CDR3 runs 14 residues. CDR3 coding DNA: TGTGCCAGCAGCTTAGCATCTGCCTACACTGAAGCTTTCTTT. Amino acids: CASSLASAYTEAFF.

The sample holds many counts of this clonotype. The chain couples TRBV7-8 to TRBJ1-1, with 9 bases fitting TRBD1. The germline V gene encodes CDR1 SGHVS and CDR2 FQNEAQ. The CDR3 has 17 residues. Losses at the gene ends were 5 bases for V and 1 base for J; bases not matched to a gene: 11. The CDR3 spells CASSLRQGVQTNTEAFF. The CDR3 nucleotides read TGTGCCAGCAGCCTACGACAGGGGGTTCAGACGAACACTGAAGCTTTCTTT.

Many counts were recorded for this clonotype. The chain employs TRBV20-1 and TRBJ1-1; the match to TRBD1 covers 7 bases. CDR1 and CDR2 from the germline V gene are DFQATT and SNEGSKA (reference sequence). J gave up 3 bases and V 6 bases, and 7 bases lay outside the gene matches. The CDR3 is 13 residues long. The CDR3 DNA is TGCAGTGCCGTACAGGGGCGGGACACTGAAGCTTTCTTT. This encodes CSAVQGRDTEAFF.

The chain joins TRBV9 to TRBJ1-5; D call uncertain. The CDR3 is made up of 16 amino acids. Per the germline V gene, CDR1 is SGDLS and CDR2 is YYNGEE. V shed 4 bases and J shed 2 bases, with 16 bases lying between them. The CDR3 nucleotides are TGTGCCAGCAGCCCCACCCCGGGAGAGGGCAATCAGCCCCAGCATTTT. It translates to CASSPTPGEGNQPQHF.

V usage is TRBV3-1 and J usage is TRBJ1-5, with D uncertain. V lost 1 base and J lost 7, with 14 bases in between. This CDR3 has 15 amino acids. Germline CDR1 reads LGHDT; CDR2 reads YNNKEL (reference sequence). The CDR3 loop reads CASSQGSGGRQPQHF. The CDR3 DNA reads TGTGCCAGCAGCCAAGGTTCCGGCGGTAGACAGCCCCAGCATTTT.

This clonotype was seen ten or more times. V gene TRBV12-3 or TRBV12-4 combines with J gene TRBJ1-6; D may be TRBD1 (5 bases). CDR3 length: 13 amino acids. The ends were cut back, 6 bases at V and 10 bases at J, with 13 bases in the middle. The CDR3 DNA sequence: TGTGCCAGCAGGCAGGGTCGAGGCTCACCCCTCCACTTT. This encodes CASRQGRGSPLHF.

V and J are TRBV5-1 and TRBJ2-7; tentatively, D is TRBD1 (6 bases). CDR1 is SGHRS and CDR2 is YFSETQ in the germline V gene. Trimming pared 0 bases from V and 3 bases from J, leaving 16 bases between. This CDR3 has 16 amino acids. The CDR3 DNA is TGCGCCAGCAGCTTGGGGCAGGCCGCCAGGGGCTACGAGCAGTACTTC. Translation gives CASSLGQAARGYEQYF.

A note on this clonotype: Possible read error: a much larger clone is one base away. The V call is TRBV30, the J call TRBJ1-5; TRBD1 aligns across 7 bases. Germline V lookup: CDR1 GTSNPN, CDR2 SVGIG (reference sequence). The CDR3 covers 15 residues. This CDR3 reads CARRGQPNSNQPQHF. CDR3 nucleotides: TGTGCCCGGAGGGGACAGCCGAATAGCAATCAGCCCCAGCATTTT. The whole variable domain, filled in from reference TRBV30 and TRBJ1-5, reads SQTIHQWPATLVQPVGSPLSLECTVEGTSNPNLYWYRQAAGRGLQLLFYSVGIGQISSEVPQNLSASRPQDRQFILSSKKLLLSDSGFYLCARRGQPNSNQPQHFGDGTRLSIL.

This clonotype occurred many times. J is TRBJ2-7 and V is TRBV12-3 or TRBV12-4; tentatively, D is TRBD1 (6 bases). V dropped 1 base and J dropped 7 bases, with 14 bases sitting between them. The CDR3 has 14 amino acids. The CDR3 coding sequence is TGTGCCAGCAGTTTAGGCAGGGGACGGAGTGAGCAGTACTTC. Residues: CASSLGRGRSEQYF.

This clonotype has at least ten counts. The V call is TRBV11-2, the J call TRBJ2-5, with 15 bases fitting TRBD2. In germline, CDR1 is SGHAT, CDR2 FQNNGV. Germline trimming cut 5 bases from V and 4 bases from J; bases unmatched to any gene: 5. The CDR3 sequence is 16 residues long. The CDR3 here is CASSPGTSGGPETQYF. The DNA for the CDR3 is TGTGCCAGCAGCCCCGGGACTAGCGGGGGGCCAGAGACCCAGTACTTC.

The rearrangement uses TRBV4-1 and TRBJ2-3, with D tentatively TRBD2 (6 bases). Germline V lookup: CDR1 MGHRA, CDR2 YSYEKL. The CDR3 has 15 amino acids. Trimming cost V 4 bases and J 6 bases, with 17 bases left between them. CDR3 coding DNA: TGCGCCAGCAGCCTAGGATACGGCGGGGTGGATACGCAGTATTTT. Translation: CASSLGYGGVDTQYF.

This chain links TRBV4-1 with TRBJ2-3, with D perhaps TRBD1 (6 bases). The CDR3 spans 16 residues. Germline V gene sequence: CDR1 MGHRA, CDR2 YSYEKL. Trimming took 3 bases from V and 0 from J, leaving 13 bases between them. The CDR3 DNA reads as TGCGCCAGCAGCCAGGACAGAGATGCTAGCACAGATACGCAGTATTTT. This encodes CASSQDRDASTDTQYF.

A word on this clonotype: A much larger clonotype is one base distant, so this may be a read error. V is TRBV7-6 and J is TRBJ2-1, with D tentatively TRBD1 or TRBD2 (5 bases each). Germline V CDR1 and CDR2: SGHVS, FNYEAQ. The CDR3 runs 15 residues. Here the CDR3 reads CVSSTGRGFNNEQFF. In DNA, the CDR3 is TGTGTCAGCAGCACGGGACGGGGTTTTAACAATGAGCAGTTCTTC.

This clonotype was counted a few times. V is TRBV7-6 and J is TRBJ1-2, with 11 nucleotides matching TRBD1. The CDR3 contains 16 residues. Per the germline V gene, CDR1 is SGHVS and CDR2 is FNYEAQ. V shed 5 bases and J 7 bases; nucleotides not matched to a gene: 12. CDR3 nucleotides: TGTGCCAGCAGCCCAGGCTCCGGACAGGGGGCTCTTGGCTACACCTTC. Translating gives CASSPGSGQGALGYTF. Combining the CDR3 with reference TRBV7-6 and TRBJ1-2 gives the whole variable domain GAGVSQSPRYKVTKRGQDVALRCDPISGHVSLYWYRQALGQGPEFLTYFNYEAQQDKSGLPNDRFSAERPEGSISTLTIQRTEQRDSAMYRCASSPGSGQGALGYTFGSGTRLTVV.

This clonotype was counted only a few times. This sequence joins TRBV3-1 and TRBJ1-1, with 8 nucleotides matching TRBD1. The germline V gene encodes CDR1 LGHDT and CDR2 YNNKEL (reference sequence). V lost 8 bases, J lost 1 base, and 6 bases stayed unmatched. The CDR3 is 14 amino acids. The CDR3 region is CASLSRGPNTEAFF. For the CDR3, the DNA is TGTGCCAGCTTGTCCAGGGGGCCGAACACTGAAGCTTTCTTT.

The V gene is TRBV5-6, the J gene TRBJ2-3, with TRBD2 matching 7 bases. The V gene end was trimmed by 5 bases and the J gene end by 2 bases; junction bases not matched to a gene: 11. Germline lookup yields CDR1 SGHDT and CDR2 YYEEEE. The CDR3 extends over 16 amino acids. The DNA of the CDR3 is TGTGCCAGCAGTCACGCGTGGCGGGGGATCACAGATACGCAGTATTTT. It specifies CASSHAWRGITDTQYF.

The table lists this clonotype with many counts. The V and J genes are TRBV9 and TRBJ2-5, with D uncertain. The V gene's germline CDR1 is SGDLS and CDR2 YYNGEE. With 4 bases removed from V and 2 bases from J, the gap between germline ends came to 15 bases. CDR3 length: 15 residues. The CDR3: CASSTNPDIQETQYF. CDR3 in DNA: TGTGCCAGCAGCACAAACCCTGACATACAAGAGACCCAGTACTTC.

This clonotype appeared a few times. The chain employs TRBV12-3 or TRBV12-4 and TRBJ2-1, with D possibly being TRBD2 (6 bases). The CDR3 is made up of 14 amino acids. Trimming removed 3 bases from V and 7 bases from J, with 13 bases in between. The CDR3 loop reads CASSFENRGNEQFF. CDR3 in DNA: TGTGCCAGCAGTTTCGAAAACCGGGGGAATGAGCAGTTCTTC.

The genes are TRBV19 and TRBJ1-6, with D possibly being TRBD1 (6 bases). V was cut by 6 bases and J by 7 bases, with 16 bases left in between. CDR1 and CDR2 (germline): LNHDA, SQIVND (reference sequence). CDR3 length equals 15 residues. This CDR3 is CASSPSDSENSPLHF. Here the CDR3 DNA reads TGTGCCAGTAGCCCCTCGGACAGTGAGAATTCACCCCTCCACTTT.